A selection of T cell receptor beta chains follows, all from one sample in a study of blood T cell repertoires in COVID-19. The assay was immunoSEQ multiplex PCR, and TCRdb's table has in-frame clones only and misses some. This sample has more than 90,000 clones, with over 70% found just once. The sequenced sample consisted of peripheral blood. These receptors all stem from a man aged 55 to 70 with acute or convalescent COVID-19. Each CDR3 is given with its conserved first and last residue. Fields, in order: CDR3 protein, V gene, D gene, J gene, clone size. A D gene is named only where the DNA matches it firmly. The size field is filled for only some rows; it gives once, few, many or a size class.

CDR3: CASSWGDRVDTEAFF; V: TRBV5-6; D: TRBD1; J: TRBJ1-1; size: .
CDR3: CASSSRSREVYGYTF; V: TRBV6-2/TRBV6-3; D: .; J: TRBJ1-2; size: .
CDR3: CSFRTGELFF; V: TRBV29-1; D: .; J: TRBJ2-2; size: .
CDR3: CASLRDLRGYTF; V: TRBV30; D: .; J: TRBJ1-2; size: many
CDR3: CASSMKDRAIYEQYF; V: TRBV19; D: TRBD1; J: TRBJ2-7; size: .
CDR3: CASNRGQGSFHEAFF; V: TRBV5-6; D: TRBD1; J: TRBJ1-1; size: .
CDR3: CASSESLRRTQYF; V: TRBV10-1; D: .; J: TRBJ2-3; size: .
CDR3: CARAGGPQETQYF; V: TRBV30; D: TRBD2; J: TRBJ2-5; size: .
CDR3: CAISPRQENTEAFF; V: TRBV10-3; D: .; J: TRBJ1-1; size: .
CDR3: CASKGSGQGFQPQHF; V: TRBV19; D: TRBD1; J: TRBJ1-5; size: .
CDR3: CASSVDPVSNQPQHF; V: TRBV9; D: .; J: TRBJ1-5; size: .
CDR3: CASTLTPGTGGQPQHF; V: TRBV19; D: TRBD1; J: TRBJ1-5; size: .
CDR3: CASRDSSNTGELFF; V: TRBV10-1; D: TRBD1; J: TRBJ2-2; size: .
CDR3: CASSTQGDSPLHF; V: TRBV5-1; D: TRBD1; J: TRBJ1-6; size: .
CDR3: CASSAPGGDTIYF; V: TRBV3-1/TRBV3-2; D: TRBD1; J: TRBJ1-3; size: .
CDR3: CASSHRGRGEAFF; V: TRBV6-2/TRBV6-3; D: TRBD1; J: TRBJ1-1; size: .
CDR3: CASAPGQATGGTEAFF; V: TRBV18; D: TRBD1; J: TRBJ1-1; size: once
CDR3: CASSLEVLTAEAFF; V: TRBV11-3; D: .; J: TRBJ1-1; size: .
CDR3: CASILDRTTGELFF; V: TRBV5-1; D: .; J: TRBJ2-2; size: .
CDR3: CASSTRGAGVETQYF; V: TRBV19; D: TRBD2; J: TRBJ2-5; size: .
CDR3: CASSPGGGAIGETQYF; V: TRBV7-3; D: TRBD2; J: TRBJ2-5; size: .
CDR3: CAVGAEYGYTF; V: TRBV7-6; D: .; J: TRBJ1-2; size: .
CDR3: CASSHSGQGSYNEQFF; V: TRBV3-1/TRBV3-2; D: .; J: TRBJ2-1; size: .
CDR3: CASSPGTGEISPLHF; V: TRBV18; D: TRBD1; J: TRBJ1-6; size: .
CDR3: CAISRGGDPASGYTF; V: TRBV10-3; D: .; J: TRBJ1-2; size: .